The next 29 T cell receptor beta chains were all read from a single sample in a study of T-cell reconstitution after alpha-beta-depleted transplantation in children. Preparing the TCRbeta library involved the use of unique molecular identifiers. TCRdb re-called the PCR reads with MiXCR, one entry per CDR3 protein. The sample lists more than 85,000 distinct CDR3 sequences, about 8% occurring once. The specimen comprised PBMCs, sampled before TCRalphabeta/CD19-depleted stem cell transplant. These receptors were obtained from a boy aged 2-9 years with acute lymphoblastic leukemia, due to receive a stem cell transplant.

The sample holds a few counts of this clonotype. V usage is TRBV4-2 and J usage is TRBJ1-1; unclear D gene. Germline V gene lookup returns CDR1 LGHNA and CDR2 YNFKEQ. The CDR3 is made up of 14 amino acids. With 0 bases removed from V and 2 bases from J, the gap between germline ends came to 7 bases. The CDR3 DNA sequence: TGTGCCAGCAGCCAAGATCAGGCCAACACTGAAGCTTTCTTT. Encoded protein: CASSQDQANTEAFF.

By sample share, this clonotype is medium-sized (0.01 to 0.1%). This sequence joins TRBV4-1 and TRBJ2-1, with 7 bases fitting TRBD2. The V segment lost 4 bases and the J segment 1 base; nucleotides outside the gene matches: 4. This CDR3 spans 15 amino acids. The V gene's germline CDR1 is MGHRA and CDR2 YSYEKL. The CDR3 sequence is CASSRSGLSYNEQFF. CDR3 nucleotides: TGCGCCAGCAGCCGTAGCGGGTTATCCTACAATGAGCAGTTCTTC.

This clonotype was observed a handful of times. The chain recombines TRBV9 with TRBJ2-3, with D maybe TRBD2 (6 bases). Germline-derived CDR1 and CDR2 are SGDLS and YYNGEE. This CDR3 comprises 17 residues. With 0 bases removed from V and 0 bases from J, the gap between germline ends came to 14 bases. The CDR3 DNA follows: TGTGCCAGCAGCGTAGGACGGGGGAGGTCTAGCACAGATACGCAGTATTTT. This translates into CASSVGRGRSSTDTQYF.

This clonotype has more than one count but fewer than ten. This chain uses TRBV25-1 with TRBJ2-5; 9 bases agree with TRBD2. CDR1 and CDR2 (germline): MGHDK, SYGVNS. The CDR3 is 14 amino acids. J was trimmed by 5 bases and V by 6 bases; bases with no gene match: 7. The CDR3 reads CASSRAGGSETQYF. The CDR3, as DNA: TGTGCCAGCAGCCGAGCGGGGGGTTCGGAGACCCAGTACTTC. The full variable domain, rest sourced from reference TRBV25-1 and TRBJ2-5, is EADIYQTPRYLVIGTGKKITLECSQTMGHDKMYWYQQDPGMELHLIHYSYGVNSTEKGDLSSESTVSRIRTEHFPLTLESARPSHTSQYLCASSRAGGSETQYFGPGTRLLVL.

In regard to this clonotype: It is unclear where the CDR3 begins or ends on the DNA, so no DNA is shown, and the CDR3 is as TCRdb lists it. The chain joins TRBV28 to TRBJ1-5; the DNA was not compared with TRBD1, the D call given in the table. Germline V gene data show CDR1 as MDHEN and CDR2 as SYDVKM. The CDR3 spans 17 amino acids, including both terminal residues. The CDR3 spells CASSTDRAKESNLCQHF.

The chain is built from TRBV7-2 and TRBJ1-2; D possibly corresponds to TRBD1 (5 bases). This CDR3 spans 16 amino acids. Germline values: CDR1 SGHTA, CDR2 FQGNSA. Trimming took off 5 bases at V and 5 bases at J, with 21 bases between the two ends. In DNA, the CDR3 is TGTGCCAGCAGCCCAAGGGGCAGCTTAGTTTCATATGGCTACACCTTC. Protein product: CASSPRGSLVSYGYTF.

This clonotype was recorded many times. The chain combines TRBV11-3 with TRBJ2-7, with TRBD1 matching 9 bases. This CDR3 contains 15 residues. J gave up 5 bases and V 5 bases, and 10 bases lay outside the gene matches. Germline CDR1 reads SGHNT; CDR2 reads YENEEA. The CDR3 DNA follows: TGTGCCAGCAGCCCTCCGGGACAGGGTGTAGACGAGCAGTACTTC. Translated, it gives CASSPPGQGVDEQYF.

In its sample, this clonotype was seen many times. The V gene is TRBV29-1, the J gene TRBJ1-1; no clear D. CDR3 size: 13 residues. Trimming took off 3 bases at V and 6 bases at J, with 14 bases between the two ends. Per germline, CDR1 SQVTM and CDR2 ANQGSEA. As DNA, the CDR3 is TGCAGCGTTGAGGCAGGTACCTCCTCTGAAGCTTTCTTT. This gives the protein CSVEAGTSSEAFF.

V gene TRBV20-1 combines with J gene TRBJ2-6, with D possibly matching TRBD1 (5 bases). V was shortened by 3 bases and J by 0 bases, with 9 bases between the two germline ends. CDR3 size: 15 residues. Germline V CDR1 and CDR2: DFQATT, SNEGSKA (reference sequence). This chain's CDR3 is CSARQGSSGANVLTF. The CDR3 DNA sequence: TGCAGTGCTAGGCAGGGTAGCTCTGGGGCCAACGTCCTGACTTTC.

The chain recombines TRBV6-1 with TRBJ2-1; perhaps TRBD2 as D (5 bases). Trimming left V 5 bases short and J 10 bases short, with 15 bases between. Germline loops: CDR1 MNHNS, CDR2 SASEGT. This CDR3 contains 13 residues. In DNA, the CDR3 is TGTGCCAGCAGTCTCCAAACTAGACGAGAGCAGTTCTTC. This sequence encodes CASSLQTRREQFF.

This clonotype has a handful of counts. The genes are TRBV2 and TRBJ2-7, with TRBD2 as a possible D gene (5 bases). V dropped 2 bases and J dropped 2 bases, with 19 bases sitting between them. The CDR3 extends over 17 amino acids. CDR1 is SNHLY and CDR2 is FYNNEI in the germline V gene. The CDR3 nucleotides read TGTGCCAGCAGTGAATTCTCCGGTGGGAGTGTCACCTACGAGCAGTACTTC. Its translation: CASSEFSGGSVTYEQYF.

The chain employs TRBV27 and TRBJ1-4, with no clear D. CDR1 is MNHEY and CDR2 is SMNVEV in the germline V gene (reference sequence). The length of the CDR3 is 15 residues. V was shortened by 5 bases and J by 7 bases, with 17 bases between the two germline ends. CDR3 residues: CASSDLAAPSEKLFF. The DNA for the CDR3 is TGTGCCAGCAGTGACTTGGCAGCCCCTAGTGAAAAACTGTTTTTT.

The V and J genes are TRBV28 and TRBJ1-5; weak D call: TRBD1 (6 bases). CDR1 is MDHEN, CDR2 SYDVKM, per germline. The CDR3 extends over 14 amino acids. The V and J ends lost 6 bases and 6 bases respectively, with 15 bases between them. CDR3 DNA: TGTGCCAGCAGGGCCCCAGGGGCAGGTCAGCCCCAGCATTTT. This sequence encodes CASRAPGAGQPQHF.

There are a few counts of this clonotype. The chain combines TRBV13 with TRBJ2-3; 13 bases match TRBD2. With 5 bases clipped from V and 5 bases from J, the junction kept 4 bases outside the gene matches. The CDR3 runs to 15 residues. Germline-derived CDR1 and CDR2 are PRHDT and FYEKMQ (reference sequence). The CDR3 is CASSPRLAGGDTQYF. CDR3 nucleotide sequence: TGTGCCAGCAGCCCGAGACTAGCGGGGGGAGATACGCAGTATTTT.

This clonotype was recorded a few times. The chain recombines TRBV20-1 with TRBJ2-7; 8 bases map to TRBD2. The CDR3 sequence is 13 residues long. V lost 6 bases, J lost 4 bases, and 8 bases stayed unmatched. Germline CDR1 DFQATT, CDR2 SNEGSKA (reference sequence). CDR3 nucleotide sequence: TGCAGTGCCCCCGGGACTAGTGAGTACGAGCAGTACTTC. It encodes CSAPGTSEYEQYF.

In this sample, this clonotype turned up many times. The CDR3 here is CASSEIVGHRGADTQYF. The DNA for the CDR3 is TGTGCCAGCAGTGAAATCGTAGGACACCGCGGGGCAGATACGCAGTATTTT. The rearrangement links TRBV6-1 to TRBJ2-3; the D gene is possibly TRBD2 (6 bases). The CDR3 loop spans 17 amino acids. The V and J ends lost 2 bases and 4 bases respectively, with 19 bases between them. Per the germline V gene, CDR1 is MNHNS and CDR2 is SASEGT.

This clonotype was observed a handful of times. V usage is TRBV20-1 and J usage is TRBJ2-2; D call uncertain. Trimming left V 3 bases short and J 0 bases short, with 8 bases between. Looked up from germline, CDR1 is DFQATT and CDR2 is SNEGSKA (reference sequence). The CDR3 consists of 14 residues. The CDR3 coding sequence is TGCAGTGCTAGTCGTCAGTCGAACACCGGGGAGCTGTTTTTT. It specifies CSASRQSNTGELFF.

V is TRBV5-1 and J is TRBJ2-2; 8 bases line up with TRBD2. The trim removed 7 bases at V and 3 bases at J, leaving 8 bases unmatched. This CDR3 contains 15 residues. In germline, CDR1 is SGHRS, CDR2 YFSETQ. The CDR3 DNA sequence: TGCGCCAGCCGGAAGAAGACTAGCGACACCGGGGAGCTGTTTTTT. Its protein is CASRKKTSDTGELFF.

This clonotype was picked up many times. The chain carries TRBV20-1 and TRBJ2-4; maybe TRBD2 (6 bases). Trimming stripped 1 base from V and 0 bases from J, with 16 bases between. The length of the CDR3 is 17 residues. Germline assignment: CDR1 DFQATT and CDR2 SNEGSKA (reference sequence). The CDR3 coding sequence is TGCAGTGCTAGAGCTAGGGGCGGGGTTTCAGCCAAAAACATTCAGTACTTC. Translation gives CSARARGGVSAKNIQYF.

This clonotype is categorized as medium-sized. CDR3 sequence: CASSPYTEAFF. The CDR3 nucleotides are TGTGCCAGCAGCCCATATACTGAAGCTTTCTTT. The V and J genes are TRBV7-2 and TRBJ1-1; D unclear. The CDR3 contains 11 residues. V lost 5 bases and J lost 5, with 6 bases in between. Per the germline V gene, CDR1 is SGHTA and CDR2 is FQGNSA.

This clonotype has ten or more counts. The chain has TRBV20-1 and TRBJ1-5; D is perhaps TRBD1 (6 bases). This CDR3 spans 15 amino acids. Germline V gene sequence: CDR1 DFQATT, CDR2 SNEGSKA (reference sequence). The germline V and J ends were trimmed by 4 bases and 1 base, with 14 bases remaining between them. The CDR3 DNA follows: TGCAGTGCTACCCGGGGGGGCGCCAGCAATCAGCCCCAGCATTTT. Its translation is CSATRGGASNQPQHF.

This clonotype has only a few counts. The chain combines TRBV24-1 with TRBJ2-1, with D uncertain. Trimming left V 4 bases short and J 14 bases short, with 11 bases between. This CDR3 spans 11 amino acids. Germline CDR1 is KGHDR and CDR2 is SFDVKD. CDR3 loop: CATSDSEDEFF. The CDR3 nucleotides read TGTGCCACCAGTGACTCAGAGGATGAGTTCTTC.

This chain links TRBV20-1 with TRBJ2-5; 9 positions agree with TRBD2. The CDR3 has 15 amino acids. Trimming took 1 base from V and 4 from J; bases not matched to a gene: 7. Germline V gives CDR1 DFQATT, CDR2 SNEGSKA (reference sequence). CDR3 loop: CSARVPGLAGETQYF. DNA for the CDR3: TGCAGTGCTAGAGTACCGGGACTAGCAGGAGAGACCCAGTACTTC.

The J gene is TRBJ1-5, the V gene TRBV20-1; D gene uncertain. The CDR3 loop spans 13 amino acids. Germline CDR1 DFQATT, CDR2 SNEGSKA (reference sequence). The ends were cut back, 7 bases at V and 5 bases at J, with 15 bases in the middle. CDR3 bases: TGCAGTGGTGAGGTGGCAGTAGATCAGCCCCAGCATTTT. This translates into CSGEVAVDQPQHF.

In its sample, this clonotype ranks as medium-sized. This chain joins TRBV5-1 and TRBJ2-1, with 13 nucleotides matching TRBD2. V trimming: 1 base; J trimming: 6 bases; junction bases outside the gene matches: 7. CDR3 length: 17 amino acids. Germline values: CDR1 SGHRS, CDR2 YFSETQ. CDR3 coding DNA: TGCGCCAGCAGCTTGTCCCCACTAGCGGGGGGGACCAATGAGCAGTTCTTC. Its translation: CASSLSPLAGGTNEQFF.

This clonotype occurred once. CDR3 in amino acids: CSVEGTTEYEQYF. The CDR3 DNA is TGCAGCGTTGAAGGGACGACAGAGTACGAGCAGTACTTC. The chain is built from TRBV29-1 and TRBJ2-7, with a possible D match to TRBD1 (5 bases). V lost 1 base to trimming and J lost 4 bases, with 11 bases between them. Germline-derived CDR1 and CDR2 are SQVTM and ANQGSEA. The CDR3 loop spans 13 amino acids.

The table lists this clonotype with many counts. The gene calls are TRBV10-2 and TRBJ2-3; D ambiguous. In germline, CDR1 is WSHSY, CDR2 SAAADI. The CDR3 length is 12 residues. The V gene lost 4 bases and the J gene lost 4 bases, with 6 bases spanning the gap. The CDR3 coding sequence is TGCGCCAGCAGTGTGGTGGCAGATACGCAGTATTTT. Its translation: CASSVVADTQYF.

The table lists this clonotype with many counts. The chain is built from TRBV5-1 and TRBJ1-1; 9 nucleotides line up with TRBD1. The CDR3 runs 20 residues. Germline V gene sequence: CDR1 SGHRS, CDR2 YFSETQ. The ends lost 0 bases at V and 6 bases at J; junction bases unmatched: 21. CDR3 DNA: TGCGCCAGCAGCTTGGCCCCCCCCTGGGGACAGGGCAGTTCTATCCCTGAAGCTTTCTTT. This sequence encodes CASSLAPPWGQGSSIPEAFF.

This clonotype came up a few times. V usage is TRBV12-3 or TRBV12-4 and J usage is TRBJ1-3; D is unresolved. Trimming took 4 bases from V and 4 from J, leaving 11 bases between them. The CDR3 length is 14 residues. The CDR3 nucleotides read TGTGCCAGCAGTTACGAGGGTCAGGGAAACACCATATATTTT. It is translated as CASSYEGQGNTIYF.